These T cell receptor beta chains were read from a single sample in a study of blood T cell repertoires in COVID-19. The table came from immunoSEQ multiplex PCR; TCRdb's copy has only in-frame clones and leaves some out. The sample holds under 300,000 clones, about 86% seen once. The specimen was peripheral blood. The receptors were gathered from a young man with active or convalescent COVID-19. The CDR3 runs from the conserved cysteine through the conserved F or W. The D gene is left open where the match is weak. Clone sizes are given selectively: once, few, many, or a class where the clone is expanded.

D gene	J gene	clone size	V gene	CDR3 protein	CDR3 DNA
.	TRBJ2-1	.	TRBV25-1	CASSDGGLNEQFF	TGTGCCAGCAGTGATGGAGGTTTAAATGAGCAGTTCTTC
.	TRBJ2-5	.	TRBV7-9	CASSPPGQETQYF	TGTGCCAGCAGCCCCCCGGGGCAAGAGACCCAGTACTTC
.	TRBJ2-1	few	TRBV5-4	CASSSQATTSNTEQFF	TGTGCCAGCAGCTCTCAAGCAACTACGTCGAACACTGAGCAGTTCTTC
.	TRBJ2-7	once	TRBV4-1	CASSQGWDSGPQEQYF	TGCGCCAGCAGCCAAGGGTGGGATAGCGGCCCCCAGGAGCAGTACTTC
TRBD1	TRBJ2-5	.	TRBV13	CASSLVGEGAGETQYF	TGTGCCAGCAGCCTCGTTGGTGAGGGGGCGGGAGAGACCCAGTACTTC
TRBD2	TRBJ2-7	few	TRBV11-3	CASRASGGGEQYF	TGTGCCAGCAGAGCTTCGGGGGGAGGCGAGCAGTACTTC
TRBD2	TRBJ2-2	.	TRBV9	CASSAGTRPGELFF	TGTGCCAGCAGCGCGGGGACTAGACCCGGGGAGCTGTTTTTT
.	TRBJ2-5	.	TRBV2	CASSSEAGETQYF	TGTGCCAGCAGTTCGGAGGCCGGGGAGACCCAGTACTTC
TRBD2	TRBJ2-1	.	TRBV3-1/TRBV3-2	CASSPAGGYNEQFF	TGTGCCAGCAGCCCGGCGGGGGGCTACAATGAGCAGTTCTTC
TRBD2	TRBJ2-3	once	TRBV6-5	CASSPGGDTQYF	TGTGCCAGCAGTCCGGGGGGGGATACGCAGTATTTT
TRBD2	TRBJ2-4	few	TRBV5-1	CASSLGGSVKNIQYF	TGCGCCAGCAGCTTGGGCGGGAGTGTCAAAAACATTCAGTACTTC